The present TCR beta chain was sequenced within a study of blood T cells in healthy people across ages. Study at large: Capture by template switching was about one barcoded beta molecule per two T cells.

The second PCR ran about 7 to 12 cycles with a sample-barcoded 5' primer and J-beta primers. TCRdb independently ran MiXCR on the 5' RACE reads; one entry per CDR3 protein. The table has around 1,000,000 distinct CDR3 sequences, 35% to 40% seen once. Per germline, CDR1 MNHEY and CDR2 SMNVEV (reference sequence). With 6 bases removed from V and 7 bases from J, the gap between germline ends came to 19 bases. The CDR3 spans 15 residues. Overall study results and limits: The lack of PBMC sorting stopped any conclusive naive versus antigen-experienced comparison.

It was roughly 10 milliliters of peripheral blood that were drawn from each donor. With respect to this clonotype: Its antigen is currently unknown.

The sequence was obtained from a man younger than 30 in good health. Source material: blood. V usage is TRBV27 and J usage is TRBJ2-1, with D perhaps TRBD1 (5 bases). CDR3 sequence: CASRTSGLTPNEQFF. The CDR3 region has the DNA TGTGCCAGCAGAACATCAGGGCTGACCCCGAATGAGCAGTTCTTC.